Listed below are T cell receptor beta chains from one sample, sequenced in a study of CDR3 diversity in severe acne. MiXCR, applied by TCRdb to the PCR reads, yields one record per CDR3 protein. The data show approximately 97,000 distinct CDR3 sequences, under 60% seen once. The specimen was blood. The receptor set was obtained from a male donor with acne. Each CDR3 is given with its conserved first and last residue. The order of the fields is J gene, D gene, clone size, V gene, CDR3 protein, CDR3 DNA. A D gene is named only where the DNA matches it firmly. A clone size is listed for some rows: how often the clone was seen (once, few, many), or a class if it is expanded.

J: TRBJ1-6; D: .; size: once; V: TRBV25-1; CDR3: CASSSLTDNNSPLHF; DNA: TGTGCCAGCAGCTCCCTAACAGACAATAATTCACCCCTCCACTTT
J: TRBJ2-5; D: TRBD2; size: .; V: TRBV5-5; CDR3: CASSQDRLAGPLQETQYF; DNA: TGTGCCAGCAGCCAAGATCGACTAGCGGGGCCGTTGCAAGAGACCCAGTACTTC
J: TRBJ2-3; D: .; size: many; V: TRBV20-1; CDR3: CSARDWTRGLGTQYF; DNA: TGCAGTGCTAGAGACTGGACTAGGGGGCTTGGTACGCAGTATTTT
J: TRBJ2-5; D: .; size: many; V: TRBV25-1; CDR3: CASSGTTRETQYF; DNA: TGTGCCAGCAGTGGCACGACCCGGGAGACCCAGTACTTC
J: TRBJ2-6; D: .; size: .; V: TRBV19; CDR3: CASSFSPGEPNPGANVLTF; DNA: TGTGCCAGCAGCTTCAGCCCGGGAGAACCGAATCCTGGGGCCAACGTCCTGACTTTC
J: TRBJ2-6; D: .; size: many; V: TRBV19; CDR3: CASSIGLAPRANVLTF; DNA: TGTGCCAGTAGTATCGGCCTAGCCCCTCGGGCCAACGTCCTGACTTTC
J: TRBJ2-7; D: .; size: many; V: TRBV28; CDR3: CASSGQRTGDEQYF; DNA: TGTGCCAGCAGCGGACAGCGAACGGGGGACGAGCAGTACTTC
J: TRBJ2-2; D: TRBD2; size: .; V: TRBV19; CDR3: CASSTASGRTGELFF; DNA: TGTGCCAGTAGTACGGCTAGCGGACGAACCGGGGAGCTGTTTTTT
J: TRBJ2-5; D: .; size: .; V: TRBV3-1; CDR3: CASSQESKSPKGTQYF; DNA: TGTGCCAGCAGCCAAGAGTCAAAATCTCCAAAGGGGACCCAGTACTTC
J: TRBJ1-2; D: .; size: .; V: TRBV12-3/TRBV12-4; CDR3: CAISESTGTGGYTF; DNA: TGTGCCATCAGTGAGTCCACCGGGACTGGTGGCTACACCTTC
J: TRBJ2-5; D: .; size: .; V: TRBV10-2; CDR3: CASSESAAGQETQYF; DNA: TGCGCCAGCAGTGAGTCGGCAGCGGGCCAAGAGACCCAGTACTTC
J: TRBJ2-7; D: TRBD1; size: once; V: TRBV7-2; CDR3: CASTRGQGKNEQHF; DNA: TGTGCCAGTACGAGGGGACAGGGGAAGAACGAGCAGCACTTC
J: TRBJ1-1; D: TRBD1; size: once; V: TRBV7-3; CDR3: CASSRIQGMGTEAFF; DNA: TGTGCCAGCAGTCGGATACAGGGGATGGGCACTGAAGCTTTCTTT
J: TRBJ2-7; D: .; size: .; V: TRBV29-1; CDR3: CSVESALAGVYEQYF; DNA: TGCAGCGTTGAAAGCGCGTTGGCAGGGGTCTACGAGCAGTACTTC
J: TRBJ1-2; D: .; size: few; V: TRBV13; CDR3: CASSPQELGYTF; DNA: TGTGCCAGCAGCCCCCAGGAATTGGGCTACACCTTC
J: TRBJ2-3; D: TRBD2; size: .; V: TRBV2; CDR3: CASKTPTSGTQCF; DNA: TGTGCCAGTAAGACCCCAACTAGCGGGACGCAGTGTTTT
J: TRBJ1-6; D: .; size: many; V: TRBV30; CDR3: CAWNYRVRDNSPLHF; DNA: TGTGCCTGGAATTACAGGGTCAGGGATAATTCACCCCTCCACTTT
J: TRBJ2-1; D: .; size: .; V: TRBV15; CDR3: CATSRDLVADTHTSVEGLYNEQFF; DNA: TGTGCCACCAGCAGGGACCTAGTCGCCGACACACACACCAGCGTTGAGGGCCTTTACAATGAGCAGTTCTTC
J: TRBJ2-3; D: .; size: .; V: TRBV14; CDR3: CASSQGTTGRTMTSTDTQYF; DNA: TGTGCCAGCAGCCAAGGAACGACAGGGAGGACTATGACTAGCACAGATACGCAGTATTTT
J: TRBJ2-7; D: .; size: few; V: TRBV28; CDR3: CASSSSGSNYEQYF; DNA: TGTGCCAGCAGTTCCAGCGGAAGTAACTACGAGCAGTACTTC
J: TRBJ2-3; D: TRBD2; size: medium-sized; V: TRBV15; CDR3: CATSRTKSGTRATDTQYF; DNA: TGTGCCACCAGCAGAACTAAATCCGGGACTAGGGCCACAGATACGCAGTATTTT
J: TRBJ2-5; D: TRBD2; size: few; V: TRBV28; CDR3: CASRPTSGPYQETQYF; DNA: TGTGCCAGCAGGCCGACTAGCGGACCGTACCAAGAGACCCAGTACTTC
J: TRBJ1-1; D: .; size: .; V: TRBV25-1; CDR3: CASSSLETETEAFF; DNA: TGTGCCAGCAGTTCTCTGGAGACTGAGACTGAAGCTTTCTTT
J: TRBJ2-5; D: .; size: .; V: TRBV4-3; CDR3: CASSQEVWSLQETQYF; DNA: TGCGCCAGCAGCCAAGAGGTTTGGTCCCTCCAAGAGACCCAGTACTTC
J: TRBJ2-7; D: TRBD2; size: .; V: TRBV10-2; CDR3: CASSGALAGGAYEQYF; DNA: TGCGCCAGCAGCGGGGCTCTAGCGGGAGGGGCCTACGAGCAGTACTTC
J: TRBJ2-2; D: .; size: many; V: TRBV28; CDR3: CASSFLGASTGELFF; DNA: TGTGCCAGCAGTTTCTTGGGGGCGAGCACCGGGGAGCTGTTTTTT
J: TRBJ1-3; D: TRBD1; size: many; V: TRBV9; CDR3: CASSATGGRNTIYF; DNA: TGTGCCAGCAGCGCCACAGGGGGAAGAAACACCATATATTTT
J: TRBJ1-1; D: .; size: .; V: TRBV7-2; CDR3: CASSPRWTPEAFF; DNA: TGTGCCAGCAGCCCCCGGTGGACTCCTGAAGCTTTCTTT
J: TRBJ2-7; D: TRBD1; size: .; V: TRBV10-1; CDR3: CASSGTGTGDHEQYF; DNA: TGCGCCAGCAGTGGGACCGGGACAGGGGACCACGAGCAGTACTTC
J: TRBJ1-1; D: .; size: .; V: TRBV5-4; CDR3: CASRSGKTEAFF; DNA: TGTGCCAGCAGGTCCGGGAAGACTGAAGCTTTCTTT
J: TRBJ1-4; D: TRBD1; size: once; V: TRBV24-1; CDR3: CATSDSDRANEKLFF; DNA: TGTGCCACCAGTGATTCGGACAGGGCGAATGAAAAACTGTTTTTT
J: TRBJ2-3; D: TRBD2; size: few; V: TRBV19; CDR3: CAGTSGSGTDTQYF; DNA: TGTGCCGGGACTAGCGGGAGTGGCACAGATACGCAGTATTTT
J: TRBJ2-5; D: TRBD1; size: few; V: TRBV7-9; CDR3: CASSFGDSQETQYF; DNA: TGTGCCAGCAGCTTTGGGGACAGCCAAGAGACCCAGTACTTC
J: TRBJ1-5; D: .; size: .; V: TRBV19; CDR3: CASSPSPQHF; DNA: TGTGCCAGTAGTCCTTCCCCCCAGCATTTT
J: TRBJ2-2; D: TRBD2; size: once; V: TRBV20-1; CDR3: CSAQLLFGTSGGELFF; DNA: TGCAGTGCCCAGCTCCTCTTTGGGACTAGTGGCGGGGAGCTGTTTTTT
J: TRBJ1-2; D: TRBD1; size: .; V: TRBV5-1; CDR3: CASSGTGGEGGYTF; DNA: TGCGCCAGCAGCGGGACAGGGGGCGAGGGTGGCTACACCTTC
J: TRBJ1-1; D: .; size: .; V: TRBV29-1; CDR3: CSVGDSGPTEAFF; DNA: TGCAGCGTTGGGGACTCCGGACCCACTGAAGCTTTCTTT
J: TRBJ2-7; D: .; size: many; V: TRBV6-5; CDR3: CASSEGRAYEQYF; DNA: TGTGCCAGCAGTGAGGGACGAGCCTACGAGCAGTACTTC
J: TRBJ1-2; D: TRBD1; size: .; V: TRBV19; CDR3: CASSGTGRNGYTF; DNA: TGTGCCAGTAGCGGGACAGGGAGGAATGGCTACACCTTC